These T cell receptor beta chains were read from a single sample in a study of blood T cells in healthy people across ages. TCRdb redid the calling of the 5' RACE reads with MiXCR, one entry per CDR3 protein. The data hold 1.5 million to 2 million distinct CDR3 sequences, with about 50% observed a single time. The sequenced material came from blood. These receptors came from a woman in her forties in good health. CDR3s include the opening cysteine and the closing phenylalanine or tryptophan. Each record gives: D gene, V gene, J gene, clone size, CDR3 protein, CDR3 DNA. D genes are given only for firm matches. Expanded clones are given a class, and other clones once, few, many or no size at all.

d_call: -
v_call: TRBV6-2/TRBV6-3
j_call: TRBJ2-7
clone_size: few
cdr3_aa: CASSSAGGPYEQYF
cdr3_nt: TGTGCCAGCAGTTCCGCCGGGGGGCCCTACGAGCAGTACTTC

d_call: TRBD2
v_call: TRBV4-3
j_call: TRBJ2-1
clone_size: few
cdr3_aa: CASSQDRLLRAGGLDNEQFF
cdr3_nt: TGCGCCAGCAGCCAAGATCGGCTGCTGAGAGCGGGGGGTCTCGACAATGAGCAGTTCTTC

d_call: TRBD2
v_call: TRBV7-3
j_call: TRBJ2-1
clone_size: -
cdr3_aa: CASSEAGAPREQFF
cdr3_nt: TGTGCCAGCAGTGAAGCGGGGGCCCCTAGAGAGCAGTTCTTC

d_call: -
v_call: TRBV7-2
j_call: TRBJ2-4
clone_size: -
cdr3_aa: CASSVDPQNIQYF
cdr3_nt: TGTGCCAGCAGCGTAGATCCTCAAAACATTCAGTACTTC

d_call: -
v_call: TRBV5-1
j_call: TRBJ1-5
clone_size: -
cdr3_aa: CASSLADVNQPQHF
cdr3_nt: TGCGCCAGCAGCTTGGCAGATGTCAATCAGCCCCAGCATTTT

d_call: TRBD1
v_call: TRBV6-5
j_call: TRBJ1-2
clone_size: once
cdr3_aa: CASGRTGTGEWGYTF
cdr3_nt: TGTGCCAGCGGACGAACCGGGACAGGGGAATGGGGCTACACCTTC

d_call: TRBD1
v_call: TRBV28
j_call: TRBJ2-7
clone_size: once
cdr3_aa: CASSFPGQTTYEQYF
cdr3_nt: TGTGCCAGCAGTTTCCCGGGACAGACAACCTACGAGCAGTACTTC

d_call: -
v_call: TRBV7-9
j_call: TRBJ2-1
clone_size: few
cdr3_aa: CASVSETYNEQFF
cdr3_nt: TGTGCCAGCGTATCGGAAACCTACAATGAGCAGTTCTTC

d_call: -
v_call: TRBV20-1
j_call: TRBJ2-7
clone_size: -
cdr3_aa: CSVSFGSNEQYF
cdr3_nt: TGCAGTGTCAGCTTTGGGAGCAATGAGCAGTACTTC

d_call: TRBD2
v_call: TRBV24-1
j_call: TRBJ2-1
clone_size: few
cdr3_aa: CATSDPSSGGYNEQFF
cdr3_nt: TGTGCCACCAGTGACCCCTCTAGCGGGGGATACAATGAGCAGTTCTTC

d_call: -
v_call: TRBV4-2
j_call: TRBJ2-3
clone_size: many
cdr3_aa: CASSPQGGTDTQYF
cdr3_nt: TGTGCCAGCAGCCCGCAGGGAGGCACAGATACGCAGTATTTT

d_call: TRBD2
v_call: TRBV4-2
j_call: TRBJ2-1
clone_size: -
cdr3_aa: CASRILAGENLYNEQFF
cdr3_nt: TGTGCCAGCAGGATACTAGCGGGAGAGAATTTATACAATGAGCAGTTCTTC

d_call: -
v_call: TRBV25-1
j_call: TRBJ2-3
clone_size: few
cdr3_aa: CASSEDYRNTDTQYF
cdr3_nt: TGTGCCAGCAGTGAAGACTATAGAAACACAGATACGCAGTATTTT

d_call: TRBD2
v_call: TRBV5-6
j_call: TRBJ2-1
clone_size: -
cdr3_aa: CASSFQRGGSSYNEQFF
cdr3_nt: TGTGCCAGCAGCTTCCAGCGGGGGGGGAGCTCCTACAATGAGCAGTTCTTC

d_call: TRBD1
v_call: TRBV13
j_call: TRBJ2-6
clone_size: -
cdr3_aa: CASSSTTIVGQGTSGANVLTF
cdr3_nt: TGTGCCAGCAGCTCTACTACAATAGTGGGACAGGGGACGTCTGGGGCCAACGTCCTGACTTTC

d_call: -
v_call: TRBV4-3
j_call: TRBJ2-1
clone_size: few
cdr3_aa: CASSQDNAGDIYNEQFF
cdr3_nt: TGCGCCAGCAGCCAAGATAATGCAGGGGATATTTACAATGAGCAGTTCTTC

d_call: TRBD2
v_call: TRBV7-9
j_call: TRBJ2-3
clone_size: -
cdr3_aa: CASSGSGGARDTQYF
cdr3_nt: TGTGCCAGCAGCGGAAGCGGGGGGGCCCGAGATACGCAGTATTTT

d_call: -
v_call: TRBV11-1
j_call: TRBJ2-1
clone_size: -
cdr3_aa: CASSDNSYNEQFF
cdr3_nt: TGTGCCAGCAGCGATAACAGTTACAATGAGCAGTTCTTC

d_call: -
v_call: TRBV7-8
j_call: TRBJ2-5
clone_size: few
cdr3_aa: CASSLSENQETQYF
cdr3_nt: TGTGCCAGCAGCTTATCAGAAAATCAAGAGACCCAGTACTTC

d_call: TRBD1
v_call: TRBV12-3/TRBV12-4
j_call: TRBJ1-4
clone_size: -
cdr3_aa: CASSPRQGKGEKLFF
cdr3_nt: TGTGCCAGCAGTCCACGACAGGGCAAGGGTGAAAAACTGTTTTTT

d_call: -
v_call: TRBV6-2/TRBV6-3
j_call: TRBJ1-5
clone_size: few
cdr3_aa: CASSPDSFNQPQHF
cdr3_nt: TGTGCCAGCAGCCCAGACAGTTTCAATCAGCCCCAGCATTTT

d_call: TRBD2
v_call: TRBV6-2/TRBV6-3
j_call: TRBJ2-7
clone_size: few
cdr3_aa: CASSYSTTSGTVEQYF
cdr3_nt: TGTGCCAGCAGTTACTCGACGACTAGCGGGACAGTTGAGCAGTACTTC

d_call: -
v_call: TRBV5-1
j_call: TRBJ2-7
clone_size: -
cdr3_aa: CASSLRSGESFYEQYF
cdr3_nt: TGCGCCAGCAGCTTGAGGTCCGGGGAAAGCTTCTACGAGCAGTACTTC

d_call: TRBD2
v_call: TRBV7-2
j_call: TRBJ2-3
clone_size: few
cdr3_aa: CASSTRTSGDQWDTQYF
cdr3_nt: TGTGCCAGCAGCACCAGGACTAGCGGGGATCAATGGGATACGCAGTATTTT

d_call: -
v_call: TRBV20-1
j_call: TRBJ2-7
clone_size: -
cdr3_aa: CSARDLGGHTYEQYF
cdr3_nt: TGCAGTGCTAGAGATCTTGGGGGGCATACGTACGAGCAGTACTTC

d_call: -
v_call: TRBV20-1
j_call: TRBJ1-4
clone_size: few
cdr3_aa: CSASQANQLFF
cdr3_nt: TGCAGTGCTAGTCAAGCCAACCAACTGTTTTTT

d_call: -
v_call: TRBV7-9
j_call: TRBJ2-1
clone_size: -
cdr3_aa: CASSLRRGTGRNEQFF
cdr3_nt: TGTGCCAGCAGCTTAAGGCGGGGGACAGGACGGAATGAGCAGTTCTTC

d_call: -
v_call: TRBV28
j_call: TRBJ2-5
clone_size: few
cdr3_aa: CASSPVQSRETQYF
cdr3_nt: TGTGCCAGCAGCCCCGTGCAGTCGCGAGAGACCCAGTACTTC

d_call: -
v_call: TRBV12-3/TRBV12-4
j_call: TRBJ1-5
clone_size: -
cdr3_aa: CASTEALIGQPQHF
cdr3_nt: TGTGCCAGCACCGAAGCCTTAATAGGGCAGCCCCAGCATTTT

d_call: -
v_call: TRBV6-5
j_call: TRBJ1-3
clone_size: -
cdr3_aa: CASSPVGASGNTIYF
cdr3_nt: TGTGCCAGCAGCCCCGTTGGGGCCTCTGGAAACACCATATATTTT

d_call: -
v_call: TRBV7-9
j_call: TRBJ2-1
clone_size: -
cdr3_aa: CASSLTGFQNNEQFF
cdr3_nt: TGTGCCAGCAGCTTAACGGGGTTTCAAAACAATGAGCAGTTCTTC

d_call: -
v_call: TRBV14
j_call: TRBJ2-1
clone_size: -
cdr3_aa: CASSQGTGFDEQFF
cdr3_nt: TGTGCCAGCAGCCAAGGGACGGGTTTTGATGAGCAGTTCTTC

d_call: -
v_call: TRBV7-2
j_call: TRBJ1-4
clone_size: -
cdr3_aa: CASSSTLTTSRASNEKLFF
cdr3_nt: TGTGCCAGCAGCTCCACCCTGACAACCTCCAGGGCGAGTAATGAAAAACTGTTTTTT